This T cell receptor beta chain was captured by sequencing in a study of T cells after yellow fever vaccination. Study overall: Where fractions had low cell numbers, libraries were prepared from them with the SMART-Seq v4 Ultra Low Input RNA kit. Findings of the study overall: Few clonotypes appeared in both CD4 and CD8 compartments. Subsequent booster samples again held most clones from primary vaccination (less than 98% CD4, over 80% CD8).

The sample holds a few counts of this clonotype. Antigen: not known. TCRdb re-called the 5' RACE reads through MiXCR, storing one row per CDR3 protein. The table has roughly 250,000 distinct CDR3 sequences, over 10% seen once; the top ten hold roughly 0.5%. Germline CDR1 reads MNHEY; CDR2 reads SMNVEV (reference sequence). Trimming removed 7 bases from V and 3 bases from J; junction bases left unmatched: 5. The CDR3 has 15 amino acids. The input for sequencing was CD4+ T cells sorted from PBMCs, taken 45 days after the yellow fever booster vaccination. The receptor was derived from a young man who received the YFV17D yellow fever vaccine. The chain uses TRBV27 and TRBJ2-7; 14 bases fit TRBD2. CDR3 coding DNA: TGTGCCAGCACCGGACTAGCGGGAGGCCACTACGAGCAGTACTTC. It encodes CASTGLAGGHYEQYF.